This T cell receptor (beta chain) derives from a study of T cells expressing NK-cell markers. Germline V gene sequence: CDR1 SNHLY, CDR2 FYNNEI. CDR3 size: 13 residues. After re-calling the 5' RACE reads, TCRdb lists one entry per CDR3 protein, DNA absent. The listing contains 400,000 or so distinct CDR3 sequences. Sequencing was performed on blood T cells: a sorted CD56 or NKG2C T cell subset, CD4+ or CD8+ T cells, or bulk PBMC T cells (not recorded which). This receptor was obtained from a woman in her forties or fifties in good health. J is TRBJ2-5 and V is TRBV2. CDR3 amino acids: CASTILRSETQYF.